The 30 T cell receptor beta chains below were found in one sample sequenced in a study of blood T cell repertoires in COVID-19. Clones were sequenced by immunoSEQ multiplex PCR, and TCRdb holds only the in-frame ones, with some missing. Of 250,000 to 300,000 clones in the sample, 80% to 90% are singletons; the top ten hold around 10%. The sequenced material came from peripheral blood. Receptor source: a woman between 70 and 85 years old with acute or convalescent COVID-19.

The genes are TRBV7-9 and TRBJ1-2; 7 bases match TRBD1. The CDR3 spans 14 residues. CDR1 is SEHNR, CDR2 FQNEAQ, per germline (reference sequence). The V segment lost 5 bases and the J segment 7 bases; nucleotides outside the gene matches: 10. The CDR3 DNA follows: TGTGCCAGCAGCACAAACAGGGGAGGCGGTGGCTACACCTTC. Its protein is CASSTNRGGGGYTF.

CDR3 sequence reads: CASSLFASGGQETQYF. CDR3 DNA: TGCGCCAGCAGCTTGTTTGCTAGCGGGGGTCAAGAGACCCAGTACTTC. The chain recombines TRBV5-1 with TRBJ2-5, with 10 bases matching TRBD2. The germline CDR1 and CDR2 sequences are SGHRS and YFSETQ. Trimming took 1 base from V and 2 from J; bases not matched to a gene: 5. This CDR3 has 16 residues.

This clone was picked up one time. The CDR3 reads CASSPLARETQYF. The CDR3 DNA reads as TGTGCCAGCAGCCCCTTAGCTAGGGAGACCCAGTACTTC. The rearrangement uses TRBV11-2 and TRBJ2-5; the D is unclear. The CDR3 is made up of 13 amino acids. Germline CDR1 SGHAT, CDR2 FQNNGV. Between the trimmed V and J ends, which lost 5 bases and 5 bases, there was a span of 12 bases.

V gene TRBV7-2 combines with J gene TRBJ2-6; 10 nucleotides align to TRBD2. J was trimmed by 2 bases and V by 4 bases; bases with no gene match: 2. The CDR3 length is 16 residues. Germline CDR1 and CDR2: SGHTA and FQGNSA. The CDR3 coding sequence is TGTGCCAGCAGCTCAAGCGGGGGGGCTGGGGCCAACGTCCTGACTTTC. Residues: CASSSSGGAGANVLTF. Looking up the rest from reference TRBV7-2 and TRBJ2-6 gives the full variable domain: GAGVSQSPSNKVTEKGKDVELRCDPISGHTALYWYRQSLGQGLEFLIYFQGNSAPDKSGLPSDRFSAERTGGSVSTLTIQRTQQEDSAVYLCASSSSGGAGANVLTFGAGSRLTVL.

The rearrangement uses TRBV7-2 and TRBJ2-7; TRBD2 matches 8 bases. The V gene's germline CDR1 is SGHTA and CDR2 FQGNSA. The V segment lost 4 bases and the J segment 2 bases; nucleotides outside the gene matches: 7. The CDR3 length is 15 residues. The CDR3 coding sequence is TGTGCCAGCAGCTCGATGGGACTAGGCACCTACGAGCAGTACTTC. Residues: CASSSMGLGTYEQYF.

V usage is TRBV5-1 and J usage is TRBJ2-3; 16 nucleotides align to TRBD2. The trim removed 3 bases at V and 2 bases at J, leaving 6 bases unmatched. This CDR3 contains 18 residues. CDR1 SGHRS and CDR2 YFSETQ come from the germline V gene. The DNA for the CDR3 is TGCGCCAGCAGCTCTTCGGGACTAGCGGGGGGGTCCACAGATACGCAGTATTTT. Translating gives CASSSSGLAGGSTDTQYF.

CDR3 loop: CASKGTAFYNSPLHF. The CDR3 region has the DNA TGCGCCAGCAAAGGGACAGCGTTCTATAATTCACCCCTCCACTTT. The chain links TRBV10-2 to TRBJ1-6; 7 bases are a match to TRBD1. Looked up from germline, CDR1 is WSHSY and CDR2 is SAAADI. The CDR3 runs to 15 residues. V was clipped by 7 bases and J by 3 bases; unmatched bases: 6.

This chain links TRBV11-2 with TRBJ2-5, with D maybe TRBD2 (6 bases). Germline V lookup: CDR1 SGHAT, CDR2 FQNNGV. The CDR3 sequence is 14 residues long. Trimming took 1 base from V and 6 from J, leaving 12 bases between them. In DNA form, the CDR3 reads TGTGCCAGCAGCTTAGGTGCCGGGGGAAAGACCCAGTACTTC. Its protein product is CASSLGAGGKTQYF.

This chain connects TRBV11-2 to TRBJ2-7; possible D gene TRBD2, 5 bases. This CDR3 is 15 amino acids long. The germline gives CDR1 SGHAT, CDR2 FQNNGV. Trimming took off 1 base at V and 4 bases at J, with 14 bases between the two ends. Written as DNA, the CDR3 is TGTGCCAGCAGCTTAGGACCCGACGAGCGGTACGAGCAGTACTTC. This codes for CASSLGPDERYEQYF.

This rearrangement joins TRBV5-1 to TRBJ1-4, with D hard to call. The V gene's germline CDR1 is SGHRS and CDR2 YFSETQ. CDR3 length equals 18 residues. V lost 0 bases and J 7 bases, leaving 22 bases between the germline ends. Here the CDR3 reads CASSLATVVPKAGEKLFF. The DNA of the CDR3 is TGCGCCAGCAGCTTGGCCACGGTCGTCCCAAAAGCGGGTGAAAAACTGTTTTTT.

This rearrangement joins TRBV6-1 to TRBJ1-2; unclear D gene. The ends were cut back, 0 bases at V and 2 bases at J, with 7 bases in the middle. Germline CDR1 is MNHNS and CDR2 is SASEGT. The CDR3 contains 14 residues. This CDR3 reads CASSEAGGNYGYTF. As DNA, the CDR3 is TGTGCCAGCAGTGAAGCGGGCGGGAACTATGGCTACACCTTC.

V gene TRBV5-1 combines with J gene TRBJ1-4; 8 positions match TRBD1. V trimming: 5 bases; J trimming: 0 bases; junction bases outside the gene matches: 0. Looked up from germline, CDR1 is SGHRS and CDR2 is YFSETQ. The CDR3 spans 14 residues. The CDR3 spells CASRQGATNEKLFF. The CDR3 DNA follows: TGCGCCAGCAGACAGGGGGCAACTAATGAAAAACTGTTTTTT.

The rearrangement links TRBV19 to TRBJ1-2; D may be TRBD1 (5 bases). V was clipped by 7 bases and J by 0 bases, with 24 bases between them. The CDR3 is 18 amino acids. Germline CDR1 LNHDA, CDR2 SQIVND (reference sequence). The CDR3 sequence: CASKLRYAVRQPNYGYTF. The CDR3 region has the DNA TGTGCCAGTAAATTGCGCTACGCGGTCAGACAGCCTAACTATGGCTACACCTTC.

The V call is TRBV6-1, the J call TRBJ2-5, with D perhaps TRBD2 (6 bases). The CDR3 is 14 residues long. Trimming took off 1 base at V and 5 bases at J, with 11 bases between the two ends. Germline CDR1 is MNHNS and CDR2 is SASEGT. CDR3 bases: TGTGCCAGCAGTGAAGGGGGGACTTCGGAGACCCAGTACTTC. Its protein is CASSEGGTSETQYF.

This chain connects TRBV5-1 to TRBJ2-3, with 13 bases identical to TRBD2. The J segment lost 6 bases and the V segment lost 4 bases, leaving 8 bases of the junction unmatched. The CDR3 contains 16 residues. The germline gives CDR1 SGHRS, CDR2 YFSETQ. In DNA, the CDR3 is TGCGCCAGCAGCCTAACTAGCGGGGGGGCCTTCGATACGCAGTATTTT. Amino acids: CASSLTSGGAFDTQYF.

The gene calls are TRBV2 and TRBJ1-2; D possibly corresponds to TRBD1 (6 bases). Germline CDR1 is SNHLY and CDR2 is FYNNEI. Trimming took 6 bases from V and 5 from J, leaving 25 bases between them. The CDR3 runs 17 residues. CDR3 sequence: CASSISGTPSGAYGYTF. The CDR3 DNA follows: TGTGCCAGCAGCATCTCCGGGACGCCTTCAGGGGCATATGGCTACACCTTC.

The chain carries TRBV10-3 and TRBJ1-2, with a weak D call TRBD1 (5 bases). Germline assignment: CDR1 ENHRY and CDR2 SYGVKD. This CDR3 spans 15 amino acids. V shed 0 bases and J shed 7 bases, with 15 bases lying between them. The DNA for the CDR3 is TGTGCCATCAGTGAGTCTGGCAATTTCGGGGGTGGCTACACCTTC. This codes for CAISESGNFGGGYTF.

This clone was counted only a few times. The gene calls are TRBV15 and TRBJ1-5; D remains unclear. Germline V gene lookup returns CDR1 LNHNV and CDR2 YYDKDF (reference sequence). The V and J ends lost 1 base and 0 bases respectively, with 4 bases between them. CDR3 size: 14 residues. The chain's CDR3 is CATSRVLSNQPQHF. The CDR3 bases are TGTGCCACCAGCAGAGTTCTTAGCAATCAGCCCCAGCATTTT. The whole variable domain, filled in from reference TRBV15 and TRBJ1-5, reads DAMVIQNPRYQVTQFGKPVTLSCSQTLNHNVMYWYQQKSSQAPKLLFHYYDKDFNNEADTPDNFQSRRPNTSFCFLDIRSPGLGDTAMYLCATSRVLSNQPQHFGDGTRLSIL.

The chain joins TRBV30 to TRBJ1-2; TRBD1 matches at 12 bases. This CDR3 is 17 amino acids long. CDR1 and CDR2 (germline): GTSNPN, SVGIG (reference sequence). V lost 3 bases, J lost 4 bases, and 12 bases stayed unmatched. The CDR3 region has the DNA TGTGCCTGGAGGGGAGCAGGGACAGGGGGCGCGGCCTATGGCTACACCTTC. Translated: CAWRGAGTGGAAYGYTF. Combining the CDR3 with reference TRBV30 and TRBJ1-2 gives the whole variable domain SQTIHQWPATLVQPVGSPLSLECTVEGTSNPNLYWYRQAAGRGLQLLFYSVGIGQISSEVPQNLSASRPQDRQFILSSKKLLLSDSGFYLCAWRGAGTGGAAYGYTFGSGTRLTVV.

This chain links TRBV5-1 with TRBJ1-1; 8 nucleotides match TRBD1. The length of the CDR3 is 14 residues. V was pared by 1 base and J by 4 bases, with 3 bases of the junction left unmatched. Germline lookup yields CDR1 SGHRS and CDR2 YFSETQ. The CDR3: CASSLQGASTEAFF. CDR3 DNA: TGCGCCAGCAGCTTGCAGGGGGCGTCCACTGAAGCTTTCTTT. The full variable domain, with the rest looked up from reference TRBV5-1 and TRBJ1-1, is KAGVTQTPRYLIKTRGQQVTLSCSPISGHRSVSWYQQTPGQGLQFLFEYFSETQRNKGNFPGRFSGRQFSNSRSEMNVSTLELGDSALYLCASSLQGASTEAFFGQGTRLTVV.

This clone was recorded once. CDR3 nucleotides: TGTGCCAGCAGCTCTTGGGGGGGAGAGACCCAGTACTTC. Protein: CASSSWGGETQYF. The chain has TRBV12-3 or TRBV12-4 and TRBJ2-5; 7 positions agree with TRBD2. The ends lost 6 bases at V and 4 bases at J; junction bases unmatched: 5. The CDR3 sequence is 13 residues long.

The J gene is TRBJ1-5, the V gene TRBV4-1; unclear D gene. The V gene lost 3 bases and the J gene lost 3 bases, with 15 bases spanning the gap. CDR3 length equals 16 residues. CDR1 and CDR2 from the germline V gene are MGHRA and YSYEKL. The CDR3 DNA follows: TGCGCCAGCAGCCAGGCGGGCCGGTCCTACAATCAGCCCCAGCATTTT. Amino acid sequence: CASSQAGRSYNQPQHF.

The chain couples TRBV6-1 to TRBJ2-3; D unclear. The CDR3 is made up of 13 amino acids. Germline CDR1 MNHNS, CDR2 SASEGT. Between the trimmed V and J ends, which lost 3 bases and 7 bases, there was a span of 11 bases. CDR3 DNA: TGTGCCAGCAGTGAGAGGCAGATCTATACGCAGTATTTT. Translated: CASSERQIYTQYF.

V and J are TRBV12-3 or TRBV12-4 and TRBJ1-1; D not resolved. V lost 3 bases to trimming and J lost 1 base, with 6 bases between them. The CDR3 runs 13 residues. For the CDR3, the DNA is TGTGCCAGCAGTTTGCGGAAGAACACTGAAGCTTTCTTT. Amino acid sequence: CASSLRKNTEAFF.

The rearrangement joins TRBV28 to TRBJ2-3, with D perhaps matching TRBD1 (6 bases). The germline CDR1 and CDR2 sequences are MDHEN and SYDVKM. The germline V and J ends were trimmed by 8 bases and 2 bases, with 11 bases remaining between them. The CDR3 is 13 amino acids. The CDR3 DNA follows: TGTGCCAGCTGTCAGGGGACCACAGATACGCAGTATTTT. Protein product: CASCQGTTDTQYF.

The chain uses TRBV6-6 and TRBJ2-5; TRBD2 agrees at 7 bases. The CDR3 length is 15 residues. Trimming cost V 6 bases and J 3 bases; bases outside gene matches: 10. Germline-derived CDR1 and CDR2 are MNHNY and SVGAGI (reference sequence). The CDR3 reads CASRKERAGKETQYF. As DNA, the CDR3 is TGTGCCAGCAGGAAGGAACGAGCGGGGAAAGAGACCCAGTACTTC.

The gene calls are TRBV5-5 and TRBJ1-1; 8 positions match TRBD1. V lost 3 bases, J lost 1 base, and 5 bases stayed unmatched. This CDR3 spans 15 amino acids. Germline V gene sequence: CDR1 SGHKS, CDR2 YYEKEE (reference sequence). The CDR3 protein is CASSWAGQANTEAFF. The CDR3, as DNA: TGTGCCAGCAGCTGGGCGGGACAGGCGAACACTGAAGCTTTCTTT.

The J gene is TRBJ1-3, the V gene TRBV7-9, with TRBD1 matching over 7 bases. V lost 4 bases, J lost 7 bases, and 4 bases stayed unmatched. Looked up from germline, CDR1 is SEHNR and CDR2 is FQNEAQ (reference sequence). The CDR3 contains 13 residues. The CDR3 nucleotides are TGTGCCAGCAGCTCGCAGGGGGTCAACACCATATATTTT. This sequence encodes CASSSQGVNTIYF.

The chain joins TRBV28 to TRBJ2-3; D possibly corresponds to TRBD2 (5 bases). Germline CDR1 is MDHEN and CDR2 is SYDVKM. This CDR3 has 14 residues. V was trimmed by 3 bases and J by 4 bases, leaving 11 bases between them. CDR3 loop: CASSLNREPDTQYF. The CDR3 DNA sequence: TGTGCCAGCAGTTTGAACCGGGAACCAGATACGCAGTATTTT.

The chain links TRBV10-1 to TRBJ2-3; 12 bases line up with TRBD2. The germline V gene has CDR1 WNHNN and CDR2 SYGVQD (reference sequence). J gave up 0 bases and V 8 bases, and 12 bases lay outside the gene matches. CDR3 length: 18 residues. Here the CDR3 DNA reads TGCGCCAGCTATGACCTAGCGGGGGGGCCCCTCAGCACAGATACGCAGTATTTT. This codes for CASYDLAGGPLSTDTQYF.